The 27 T cell receptor beta chains below all came from one sample that was sequenced in a study of T-cell reconstitution after alpha-beta-depleted transplantation in children. This sample's TCRbeta library carried unique molecular identifier barcodes. One entry per CDR3 protein results from TCRdb running MiXCR on the PCR reads. The sample has fewer than 350,000 distinct CDR3 sequences, 11% seen once. The sample here was peripheral blood, taken 180 days after TCRalphabeta/CD19-depleted stem cell transplant. The receptors come from a male patient between 2 and 10 years old who had a stem cell transplant for chronic granulomatous disease, so the T cells may come from the graft donor.

This clonotype was recorded a few times. This sequence joins TRBV1 and TRBJ2-5; TRBD2, the D gene given by the table, was not confirmed from the DNA. TRBV1 is flagged as a pseudogene. This CDR3 region has 14 residues. The CDR3 is CTSSQGTTQETQYF. In DNA form, the CDR3 reads TGCACCAGCAGCCAAGGGACTACCCAAGAGACCCAGTACTTC.

This clonotype was recorded many times. This chain links TRBV7-8 with TRBJ2-5, with D unclear. Trimming removed 1 base at V and 5 bases at J, with 20 bases between. The CDR3 runs to 17 residues. Germline CDR1 reads SGHVS; CDR2 reads FQNEAQ. CDR3 loop: CASSLVRFPRVGETQYF. The CDR3 DNA follows: TGTGCCAGCAGCTTAGTTCGGTTCCCGCGTGTTGGGGAGACCCAGTACTTC.

With respect to this clonotype: Just one base apart from a much larger clone, this may be a read error. J is TRBJ2-7 and V is TRBV21-1. TRBV21-1 is classified as a pseudogene. This CDR3 comprises 11 residues. The CDR3 DNA sequence: TGTGCCTGCAGCAAAATGGACGAGCAGTACTTC. Translated, it gives CACSKMDEQYF.

At least ten counts were recorded for this clonotype. CDR3 DNA: TGTGCCAGCAGCTTAGAGGGAGACCCTCACAATGAGCAGTTCTTC. It translates to CASSLEGDPHNEQFF. The rearrangement joins TRBV11-2 to TRBJ2-1, with D possibly being TRBD2 (5 bases). This CDR3 spans 15 amino acids. The germline V gene has CDR1 SGHAT and CDR2 FQNNGV. Trimming stripped 0 bases from V and 5 bases from J, with 11 bases between.

The V and J genes are TRBV20-1 and TRBJ2-2; 8 bases fit TRBD2. There are 15 residues in the CDR3. V dropped 5 bases and J dropped 7; count of bases not matched to a gene: 12. Germline V gene sequence: CDR1 DFQATT, CDR2 SNEGSKA (reference sequence). The CDR3 DNA is TGCAGTGCTTCACCGGGACTAGGGGTGTTCGGGGAGCTGTTTTTT. This codes for CSASPGLGVFGELFF.

Details on this clonotype: Possible read error: a much larger clone is one base away. V usage is TRBV7-9 and J usage is TRBJ1-1; 7 nucleotides line up with TRBD1. The junction had 8 bases not matched to a gene; V was cut back by 8 bases and J by 2 bases. The germline CDR1 and CDR2 sequences are SEHNR and FQNEAQ (reference sequence). CDR3 size: 14 residues. In DNA, the CDR3 is TGTGCCAGCGGAAGAGGACAGGCAAACACTGAAGCTTTCTTT. Translation gives CASGRGQANTEAFF.

This clonotype was seen repeatedly, ten times or more. V usage is TRBV6-5 and J usage is TRBJ2-5; 7 bases are shared with TRBD1. CDR1 is MNHEY and CDR2 is SVGAGI in the germline V gene. Trimming took 5 bases from V and 4 from J; bases not matched to a gene: 7. The CDR3 covers 14 residues. The CDR3: CASSNDTGAETQYF. CDR3 nucleotides: TGTGCCAGCAGTAATGACACAGGGGCAGAGACCCAGTACTTC.

In regard to this clonotype: A much larger clone is a single base away; this may be a read error. The conserved final phenylalanine or tryptophan is absent from the CDR3, which likely points to a read error. The V gene is TRBV10-3, the J gene TRBJ2-5, with D hard to call. The V gene's germline CDR1 is ENHRY and CDR2 SYGVKD. Trimming took off 5 bases at V and 0 bases at J, with 13 bases between the two ends. The length of the CDR3 is 15 residues. For the CDR3, the DNA is TGTGCCATCAGTAACCGGGCTAAGTACCAAGAGACCCAGTACTTA. It is translated as CAISNRAKYQETQYL.

This clonotype appeared many times. The chain joins TRBV28 to TRBJ2-2; D may be TRBD1 (6 bases). Germline V gene sequence: CDR1 MDHEN, CDR2 SYDVKM. CDR3 size: 17 residues. Trimming took off 6 bases at V and 4 bases at J, with 21 bases between the two ends. Here the CDR3 reads CASRGTLGGAGTGELFF. CDR3 bases: TGTGCCAGCAGGGGGACACTTGGGGGCGCGGGCACCGGGGAGCTGTTTTTT. Using reference TRBV28 and TRBJ2-2 for the parts outside the CDR3, the full variable domain is DVKVTQSSRYLVKRTGEKVFLECVQDMDHENMFWYRQDPGLGLRLIYFSYDVKMKEKGDIPEGYSVSREKKERFSLILESASTNQTSMYLCASRGTLGGAGTGELFFGEGSRLTVL.

This clonotype was recorded many times. J is TRBJ2-3 and V is TRBV7-6; D may be TRBD1 (5 bases). Germline CDR1 and CDR2: SGHVS and FNYEAQ. V dropped 5 bases and J dropped 2 bases, with 11 bases sitting between them. The CDR3 is 14 amino acids. The CDR3 region is CASSRTDNTDTQYF. In nucleotides, the CDR3 is TGTGCCAGCAGCCGGACGGACAACACAGATACGCAGTATTTT.

By share of the sample, this clonotype is medium-sized. The chain combines TRBV4-2 with TRBJ2-5, with D unresolved. The CDR3 covers 13 residues. With 1 base removed from V and 3 bases from J, the gap between germline ends came to 6 bases. Germline CDR1 LGHNA, CDR2 YNFKEQ. CDR3 DNA: TGTGCCAGCAGCCAAGGCAGAGAAGAGACCCAGTACTTC. Encoded protein: CASSQGREETQYF.

The chain is built from TRBV6-2 or TRBV6-3 and TRBJ2-5; D may be TRBD1 (5 bases). Trimming shortened V by 7 bases and J by 1 base, and 10 bases separated the two germline ends. The CDR3 length is 13 residues. From germline, CDR1 is MNHEY and CDR2 SVGEGT. The CDR3: CASKVGLQETQYF. The CDR3 coding sequence is TGTGCCAGCAAGGTGGGGCTCCAAGAGACCCAGTACTTC.

At least ten counts were recorded for this clonotype. V usage is TRBV20-1 and J usage is TRBJ2-2, with D perhaps TRBD2 (6 bases). Germline V gives CDR1 DFQATT, CDR2 SNEGSKA (reference sequence). The CDR3 has 14 residues. The germline V and J ends were trimmed by 1 base and 2 bases, with 8 bases remaining between them. The CDR3 bases are TGCAGTGCTAGAGTAGCGGATAACACCGGGGAGCTGTTTTTT. The encoded protein is CSARVADNTGELFF.

This clonotype was seen at least ten times. The chain uses TRBV29-1 and TRBJ2-3; D uncertain. Germline V gene sequence: CDR1 SQVTM, CDR2 ANQGSEA. There are 14 residues in the CDR3. V lost 8 bases, J lost 0 bases, and 15 bases lay in between. CDR3 bases: TGCAGCATCCGCTACTCTTATAGCACAGATACGCAGTATTTT. Amino acids: CSIRYSYSTDTQYF.

In its sample, this clonotype was seen many times. The gene calls are TRBV20-1 and TRBJ2-7, with TRBD2 as a possible D gene (6 bases). V lost 0 bases to trimming and J lost 3 bases, with 12 bases between them. Looked up from germline, CDR1 is DFQATT and CDR2 is SNEGSKA (reference sequence). The CDR3 is 14 residues long. The CDR3: CSARDGRGNYEQYF. The CDR3 region has the DNA TGCAGTGCTAGAGACGGGAGAGGCAACTACGAGCAGTACTTC.

This clonotype was seen ten or more times. The CDR3 DNA sequence: TGCGCCAGCAGCTTGGTGGGAGGGGCGAACACTGAAGCTTTCTTT. Protein: CASSLVGGANTEAFF. The chain links TRBV5-1 to TRBJ1-1, with TRBD1 as a possible D gene (5 bases). V gave up 0 bases and J gave up 1 base, with 10 bases separating them. This CDR3 is built from 15 residues. CDR1 is SGHRS and CDR2 is YFSETQ in the germline V gene.

This clonotype was seen many times. This chain connects TRBV27 to TRBJ2-6; D call uncertain. Looked up from germline, CDR1 is MNHEY and CDR2 is SMNVEV (reference sequence). The CDR3 runs 15 residues. Between the trimmed V and J ends, which lost 5 bases and 0 bases, there was a span of 8 bases. CDR3 loop: CASSLTISGANVLTF. CDR3 in DNA: TGTGCCAGCAGTCTAACGATCTCTGGGGCCAACGTCCTGACTTTC.

This clonotype was picked up many times. The J gene is TRBJ2-1, the V gene TRBV10-3; 12 bases match TRBD2. V shed 10 bases, J shed 4 bases, and the junction held 8 bases outside the gene matches. The V gene's germline CDR1 is ENHRY and CDR2 SYGVKD. The CDR3 has 15 amino acids. The DNA for the CDR3 is TGTGCCACCCTACTAGCGGGAGGACCGTACAATGAGCAGTTCTTC. Translation: CATLLAGGPYNEQFF.

This clonotype occurred many times. J is TRBJ1-4 and V is TRBV30; 9 bases line up with TRBD1. Germline V gene data show CDR1 as GTSNPN and CDR2 as SVGIG (reference sequence). After removal of 7 bases from V and 7 bases from J, the junction contained 4 bases not matched to a gene. The CDR3 loop spans 12 amino acids. The CDR3 protein is CALDRGGEKLFF. The CDR3 coding sequence is TGTGCCTTGGACAGGGGTGGTGAAAAACTGTTTTTT. Using reference TRBV30 and TRBJ1-4 for the parts outside the CDR3, the full variable domain is SQTIHQWPATLVQPVGSPLSLECTVEGTSNPNLYWYRQAAGRGLQLLFYSVGIGQISSEVPQNLSASRPQDRQFILSSKKLLLSDSGFYLCALDRGGEKLFFGSGTQLSVL.

This clonotype has at least ten counts. The chain is built from TRBV5-1 and TRBJ2-7, with D unclear. Trimming shortened V by 0 bases and J by 2 bases, and 12 bases separated the two germline ends. The CDR3 runs 15 residues. Germline V gene lookup returns CDR1 SGHRS and CDR2 YFSETQ. This CDR3 is CASSLAGRIAYEQYF. DNA of the CDR3: TGCGCCAGCAGCTTGGCCGGACGGATAGCCTACGAGCAGTACTTC.

This clonotype was found many times. V gene TRBV7-2 combines with J gene TRBJ2-1; D is uncertain. CDR3 length: 15 amino acids. V lost 5 bases, J lost 0 bases, and 11 bases lay in between. Germline lookup yields CDR1 SGHTA and CDR2 FQGNSA. The DNA of the CDR3 is TGTGCCAGCAGCCCCCGATACAACTCCTACAATGAGCAGTTCTTC. Translating gives CASSPRYNSYNEQFF.

In its sample, this clonotype was seen many times. The rearrangement joins TRBV29-1 to TRBJ2-5; D remains ambiguous. The CDR3 sequence is 12 residues long. CDR1 and CDR2 (germline): SQVTM, ANQGSEA. V lost 6 bases and J lost 5, with 13 bases in between. The CDR3 here is CSVLPTGETQYF. The CDR3 DNA follows: TGCAGCGTACTACCCACTGGTGAGACCCAGTACTTC.

Comment on this clonotype: This may come from a read error, since a much larger clone is one base off. The chain combines TRBV5-5 with TRBJ2-3; 9 bases match TRBD2. Germline V gene data show CDR1 as SGHKS and CDR2 as YYEKEE (reference sequence). The CDR3 runs 17 residues. CDR3 coding DNA: TGTGTCAGCAGCCCAAGTTTTGGCGGGGGGGTCACAGATACGCAGTATTTT. It encodes CVSSPSFGGGVTDTQYF.

This clonotype has more than one count but fewer than ten. CDR3 nucleotide sequence: TGTGCCAGCAGTTTAACTCCCCCGGGTGAGCAGTACTTC. Protein: CASSLTPPGEQYF. J is TRBJ2-7 and V is TRBV28; D is ambiguous. Trimming took off 2 bases at V and 7 bases at J, with 12 bases between the two ends. CDR3 size: 13 residues. Germline V gene sequence: CDR1 MDHEN, CDR2 SYDVKM.

The rearrangement links TRBV12-5 to TRBJ2-3; 10 nucleotides line up with TRBD1. The CDR3 has 19 amino acids. Losses at the gene ends were 0 bases for V and 3 bases for J; bases not matched to a gene: 12. In germline, CDR1 is LGHNT, CDR2 FRNRAP. The chain's CDR3 is CASGLVLGTGELWTDTQYF. Here the CDR3 DNA reads TGTGCTAGTGGTTTGGTACTAGGGACAGGGGAGTTGTGGACAGATACGCAGTATTTT.

This clonotype was recorded at least ten times. The CDR3 is CASSLLASGTLNEPQHF. CDR3 nucleotides: TGTGCCAGCAGTTTATTGGCCTCCGGGACCCTAAATGAGCCCCAGCATTTT. The rearrangement uses TRBV28 and TRBJ1-5; perhaps TRBD1 as D (5 bases). The CDR3 spans 17 residues. Per the germline V gene, CDR1 is MDHEN and CDR2 is SYDVKM. Deletions cut 1 base from V and 8 bases from J, with 21 bases between.

This clonotype was found many times. The chain links TRBV20-1 to TRBJ2-5; weak D call: TRBD1 (5 bases). This CDR3 region has 15 residues. In germline, CDR1 is DFQATT, CDR2 SNEGSKA (reference sequence). V lost 6 bases and J lost 5, with 22 bases in between. CDR3 sequence reads: CSAVQGDWGLETQYF. The CDR3 DNA is TGCAGTGCCGTGCAGGGTGATTGGGGCCTGGAGACCCAGTACTTC.